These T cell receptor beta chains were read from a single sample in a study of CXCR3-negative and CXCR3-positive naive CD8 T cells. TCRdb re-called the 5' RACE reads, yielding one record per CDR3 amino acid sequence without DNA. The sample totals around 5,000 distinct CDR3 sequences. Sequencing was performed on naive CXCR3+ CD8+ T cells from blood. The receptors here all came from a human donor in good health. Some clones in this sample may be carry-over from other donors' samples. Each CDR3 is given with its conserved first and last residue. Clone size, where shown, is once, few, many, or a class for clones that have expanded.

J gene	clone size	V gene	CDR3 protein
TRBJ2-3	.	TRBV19	CASSLRRTDGTDTQYF
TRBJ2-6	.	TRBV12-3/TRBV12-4	CASSLSYSGANVLTF
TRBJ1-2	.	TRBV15	CATSRGTKTNGYTF
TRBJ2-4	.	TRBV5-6	CASSWEAKNIQYF
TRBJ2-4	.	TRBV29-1	CSVEGRKAAKNIQYF
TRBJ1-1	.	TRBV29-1	CSVDREGTEAFF
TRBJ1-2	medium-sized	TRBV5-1	CASSRGQGARGYTF
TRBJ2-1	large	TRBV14	CASSQGFRGPYNEQFF
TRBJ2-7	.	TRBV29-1	CSVKLADYSYEQYF
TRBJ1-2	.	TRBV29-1	CSVEGRLYGYTF
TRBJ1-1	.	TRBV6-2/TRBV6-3	CAVAPIRGNTEAFF
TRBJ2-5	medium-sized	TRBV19	CASSPLRGGETQYF
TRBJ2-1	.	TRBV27	CASSLRQEYQNEQFF
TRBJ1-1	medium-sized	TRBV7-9	CASSLAYLGVEAFF
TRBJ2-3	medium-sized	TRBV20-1	CSAREKQGSTDTQYF
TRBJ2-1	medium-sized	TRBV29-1	CSVEVPHGTREQFF
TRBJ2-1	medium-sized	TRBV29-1	CSPFRGNNEQFF
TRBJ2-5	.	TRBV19	CASSIQDRGLMETQYF
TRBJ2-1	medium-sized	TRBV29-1	CSVEWGPEQFF
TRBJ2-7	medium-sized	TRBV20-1	CSARGTSVSYEQYF
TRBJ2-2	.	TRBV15	CATSRDLSPGELFF
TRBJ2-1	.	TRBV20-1	CSARDRAGALLYEQFF
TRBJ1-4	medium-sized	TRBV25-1	CASSELGGTTNEKLFF
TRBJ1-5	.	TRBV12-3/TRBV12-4	CASSSGAPPQHF
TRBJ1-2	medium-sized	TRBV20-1	CSARDPVTAYGYTF
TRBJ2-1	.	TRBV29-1	CSAGGASDRSYNEQFF
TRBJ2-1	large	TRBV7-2	CASSYSGSSYNEQFF
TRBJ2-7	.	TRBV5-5	CASSLGQGTMYEQYF
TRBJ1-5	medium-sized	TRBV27	CASSLGTSGIQPQHF
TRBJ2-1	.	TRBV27	CASLALTSGYYEQFF
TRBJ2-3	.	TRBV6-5	CASRAGTSGLVGTQYF